These 10 T cell receptor beta chains were all obtained from the same sample, sequenced in a study of post-analysis software for immune sequencing data. General study findings and limits: A handful of TRBV segments were significantly more frequent in patients than in controls. TRBV5-6, TRBV5-1 and TRBV20-1 were among these segments.

What these receptors recognize is not known. Unique molecular identifiers were carried by the TCR beta cDNA libraries. TCRdb recomputed calls from the PCR reads with MiXCR, one row per CDR3 protein. The sample includes about 190,000 distinct CDR3 sequences, around 30% of them seen just once. Sequencing was carried out using blood. The receptors were sampled from a girl aged 2-17 years with multiple sclerosis.

This clonotype was seen at least ten times. V and J are TRBV7-9 and TRBJ2-7, with a possible D match to TRBD1 (6 bases). The CDR3 covers 12 residues. Looked up from germline, CDR1 is SEHNR and CDR2 is FQNEAQ (reference sequence). V was shortened by 6 bases and J by 4 bases, with 10 bases between the two germline ends. CDR3 amino acids: CASSLRGYEQYF. For the CDR3, the DNA is TGTGCCAGCAGTCTCAGGGGATACGAGCAGTACTTC. The whole variable domain, filled in from reference TRBV7-9 and TRBJ2-7, reads DTGVSQNPRHKITKRGQNVTFRCDPISEHNRLYWYRQTLGQGPEFLTYFQNEAQLEKSRLLSDRFSAERPKGSFSTLEIQRTEQGDSAMYLCASSLRGYEQYFGPGTRLTVT.

This clonotype was picked up many times. The J gene is TRBJ2-3, the V gene TRBV15; 7 bases line up with TRBD2. The V gene end was trimmed by 1 base and the J gene end by 4 bases; junction bases not matched to a gene: 8. CDR3 length: 16 residues. The germline V gene has CDR1 LNHNV and CDR2 YYDKDF (reference sequence). As DNA, the CDR3 is TGTGCCACCAGCAGAGGGGGCGGGAGTAGATCAGATACGCAGTATTTT. Protein sequence: CATSRGGGSRSDTQYF.

Of note for this clonotype: A read error may be the cause here, since a much bigger clone is one base away. V usage is TRBV5-1 and J usage is TRBJ2-7; D may correspond to TRBD1 or TRBD2 (5 bases each). V lost 2 bases and J 7 bases, leaving 19 bases between the germline ends. From germline, CDR1 is SGHRS and CDR2 YFSETQ. This CDR3 contains 15 residues. CDR3 in amino acids: CASSFGATGQNEQYF. The CDR3 nucleotides read TGCGCCAGCAGCTTCGGGGCTACGGGTCAGAATGAGCAGTACTTC.

As to this clonotype: This could be a read error, since a much larger clone is one nucleotide away. The rearrangement uses TRBV12-3 or TRBV12-4 and TRBJ2-3; 8 positions match TRBD2. This CDR3 region has 15 residues. V lost 6 bases and J lost 1; bases outside the gene matches: 6. The chain's CDR3 is CASRKGLVGTDTQYF. In DNA form, the CDR3 reads TGTGCCAGCAGGAAGGGACTAGTGGGCACAGATACGCAGTATTTT.

The chain is built from TRBV20-1 and TRBJ2-6, with D possibly TRBD1 on 5 matching bases. Trimming shortened V by 0 bases and J by 0 bases, and 9 bases separated the two germline ends. CDR3 length equals 16 residues. Germline CDR1 DFQATT, CDR2 SNEGSKA (reference sequence). CDR3 bases: TGCAGTGCTAGAGAGGCAGGGTACTCTGGGGCCAACGTCCTGACTTTC. This gives the protein CSAREAGYSGANVLTF.

This clonotype turned up a few times. CDR3 sequence (DNA): TGTGCCAGCAGTTTAAGCGGGAGCACCTACAATGAGCAGTTCTTC. It is translated as CASSLSGSTYNEQFF. The rearrangement uses TRBV28 and TRBJ2-1; 8 bases are a match to TRBD2. V shed 2 bases, J shed 2 bases, and the junction held 2 bases outside the gene matches. Germline lookup yields CDR1 MDHEN and CDR2 SYDVKM. The CDR3 is 15 amino acids.

The gene calls are TRBV4-1 and TRBJ2-7; 7 nucleotides line up with TRBD1. The CDR3 is made up of 16 amino acids. After removal of 2 bases from V and 6 bases from J, the junction contained 13 bases not matched to a gene. Per germline, CDR1 MGHRA and CDR2 YSYEKL. CDR3 DNA: TGCGCCAGCAGCCAACTCCGGGACAGTGAAGGTGGCGAGCAGTACTTC. Translating it yields CASSQLRDSEGGEQYF.

The chain combines TRBV6-2 or TRBV6-3 with TRBJ2-1; D gene unclear. V was cut by 2 bases and J by 0 bases, with 11 bases left in between. Germline-derived CDR1 and CDR2 are MNHEY and SVGEGT. CDR3 length equals 16 residues. In nucleotides, the CDR3 is TGTGCCAGCAGTTACAACATCCCTAGCTCCTACAATGAGCAGTTCTTC. It codes for CASSYNIPSSYNEQFF.

This chain connects TRBV11-2 to TRBJ2-7; the match to TRBD2 covers 9 bases. There are 17 residues in the CDR3. V gave up 1 base and J gave up 9 bases; unmatched junction bases: 16. In germline, CDR1 is SGHAT, CDR2 FQNNGV. CDR3 loop: CASSLVSVAGVARGQYF. CDR3 sequence (DNA): TGTGCCAGCAGCTTAGTTTCAGTAGCGGGGGTGGCGAGGGGGCAGTACTTC.

This clonotype was picked up many times. The rearrangement uses TRBV5-1 and TRBJ2-7, with 7 bases matching TRBD2. V trimming: 1 base; J trimming: 5 bases; junction bases outside the gene matches: 12. From germline, CDR1 is SGHRS and CDR2 YFSETQ. This CDR3 spans 16 amino acids. In nucleotides, the CDR3 is TGCGCCAGCAGCTTGCTGGGAGGGAGCTCTATCCACGAGCAGTACTTC. The encoded protein is CASSLLGGSSIHEQYF.